This T cell receptor beta chain came from a study of technical replicates of blood from a few donors (dated by TCRdb to between 2016 and 2019). Taken from the germline V gene (reference sequence), the CDR1 and CDR2 loops are GTSNPN and SVGIG. From the cysteine through the phenylalanine, the CDR3 covers 13 amino acids. Only the CDR3 portion is preserved as DNA: 39 bases, with reading frame beginning at the first base. V ends up 5 bases short and J 5 bases short, with an unmatched junction base count of 4. Library prep was done by the immunoSEQ multiplex PCR assay. The table was pulled from immuneACCESS by TCRdb, which kept in-frame rearrangements only. Such tables lose some clones; where checked, under half of the loss comes from unresolved V genes, and the rest has no known cause. The sample yields some 60,000 clones; around nine tenths were counted once. Together, the top ten hold 4% to 6.5% of the sample.

A remark on this clone: No antigen is known for it. Base quality data are lacking; no much larger clone is found one base away.

Input material: PBMCs. Recombination linked TRBV30 to TRBJ1-1; TRBD1 lines up with 11 middle nucleotides. The sequence derives from a human donor in good health. Some clones in this sample may be carry-over from other donors' samples. The nucleotide sequence is TGTGCCTGGGGACAGGGGGCGCGTACTGAAGCTTTCTTT. Its translation reads: CAWGQGARTEAFF.